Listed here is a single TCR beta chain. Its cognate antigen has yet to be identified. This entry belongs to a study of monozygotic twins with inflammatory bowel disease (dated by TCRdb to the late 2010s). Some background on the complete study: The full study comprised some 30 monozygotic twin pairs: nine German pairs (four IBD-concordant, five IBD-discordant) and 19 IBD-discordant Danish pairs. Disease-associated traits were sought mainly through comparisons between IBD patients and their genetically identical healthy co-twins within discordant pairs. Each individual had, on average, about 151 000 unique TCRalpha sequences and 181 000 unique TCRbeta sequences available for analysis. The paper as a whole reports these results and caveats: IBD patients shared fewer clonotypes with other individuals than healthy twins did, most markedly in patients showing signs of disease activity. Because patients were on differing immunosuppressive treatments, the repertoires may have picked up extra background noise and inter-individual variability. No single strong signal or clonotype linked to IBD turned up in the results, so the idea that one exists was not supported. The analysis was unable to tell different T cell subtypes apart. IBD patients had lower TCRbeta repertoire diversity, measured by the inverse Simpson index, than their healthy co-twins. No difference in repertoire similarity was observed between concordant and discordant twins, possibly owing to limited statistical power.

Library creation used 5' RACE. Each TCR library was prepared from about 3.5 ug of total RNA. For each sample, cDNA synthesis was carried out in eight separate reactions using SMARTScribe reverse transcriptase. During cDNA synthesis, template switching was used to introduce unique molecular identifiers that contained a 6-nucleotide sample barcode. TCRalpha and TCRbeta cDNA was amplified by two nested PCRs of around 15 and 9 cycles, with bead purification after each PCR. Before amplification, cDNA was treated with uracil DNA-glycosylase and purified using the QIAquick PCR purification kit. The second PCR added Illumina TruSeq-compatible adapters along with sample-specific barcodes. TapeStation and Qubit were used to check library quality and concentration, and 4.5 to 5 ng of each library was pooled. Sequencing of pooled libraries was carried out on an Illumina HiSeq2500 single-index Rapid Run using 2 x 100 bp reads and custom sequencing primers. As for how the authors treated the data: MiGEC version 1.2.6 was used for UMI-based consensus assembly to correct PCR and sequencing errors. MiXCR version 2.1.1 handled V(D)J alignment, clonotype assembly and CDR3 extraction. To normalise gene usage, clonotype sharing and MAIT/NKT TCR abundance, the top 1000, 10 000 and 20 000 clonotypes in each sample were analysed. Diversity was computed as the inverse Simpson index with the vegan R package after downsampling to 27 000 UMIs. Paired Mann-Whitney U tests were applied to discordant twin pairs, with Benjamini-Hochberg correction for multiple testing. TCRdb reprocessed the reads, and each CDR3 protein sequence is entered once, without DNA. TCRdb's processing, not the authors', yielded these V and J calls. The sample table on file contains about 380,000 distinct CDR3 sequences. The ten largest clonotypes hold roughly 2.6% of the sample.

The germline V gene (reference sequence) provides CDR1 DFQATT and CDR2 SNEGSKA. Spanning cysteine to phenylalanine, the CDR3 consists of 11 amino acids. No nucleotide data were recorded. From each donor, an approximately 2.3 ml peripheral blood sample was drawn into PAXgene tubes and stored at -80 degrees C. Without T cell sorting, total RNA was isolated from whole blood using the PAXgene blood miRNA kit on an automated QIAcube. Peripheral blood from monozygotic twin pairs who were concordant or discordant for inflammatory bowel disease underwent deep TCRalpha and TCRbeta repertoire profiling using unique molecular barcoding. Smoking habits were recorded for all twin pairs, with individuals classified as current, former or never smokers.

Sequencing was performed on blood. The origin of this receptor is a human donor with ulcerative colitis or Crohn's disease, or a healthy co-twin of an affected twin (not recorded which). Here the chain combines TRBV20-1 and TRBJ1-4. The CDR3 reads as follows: CSATINEKLFF.